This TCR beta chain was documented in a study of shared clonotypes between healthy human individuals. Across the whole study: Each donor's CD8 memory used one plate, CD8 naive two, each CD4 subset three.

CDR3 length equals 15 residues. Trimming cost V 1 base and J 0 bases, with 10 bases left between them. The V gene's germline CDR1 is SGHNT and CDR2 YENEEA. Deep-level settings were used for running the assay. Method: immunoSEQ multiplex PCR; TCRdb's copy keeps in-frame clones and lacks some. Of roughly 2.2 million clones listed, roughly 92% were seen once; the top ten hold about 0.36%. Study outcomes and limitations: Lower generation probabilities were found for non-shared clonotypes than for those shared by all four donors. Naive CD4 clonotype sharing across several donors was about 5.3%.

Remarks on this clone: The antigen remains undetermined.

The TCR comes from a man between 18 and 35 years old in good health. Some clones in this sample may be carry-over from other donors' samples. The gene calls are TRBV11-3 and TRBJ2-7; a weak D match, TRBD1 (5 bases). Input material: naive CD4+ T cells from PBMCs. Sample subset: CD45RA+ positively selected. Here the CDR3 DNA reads TGTGCCAGCAGCTTAGGTGCAGGGAACTCCTACGAGCAGTACTTC. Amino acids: CASSLGAGNSYEQYF. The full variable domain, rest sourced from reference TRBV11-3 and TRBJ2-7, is EAGVVQSPRYKIIEKKQPVAFWCNPISGHNTLYWYLQNLGQGPELLIRYENEEAVDDSQLPKDRFSAERLKGVDSTLKIQPAELGDSAVYLCASSLGAGNSYEQYFGPGTRLTVT.